The source of this TCR beta chain is a study of shared clonotypes between healthy human individuals. V dropped 3 bases and J dropped 5 bases, with 15 bases sitting between them. Germline loops: CDR1 SGDLS, CDR2 YYNGEE. This CDR3 is 14 amino acids long. The naive CD8 subset, CD45RO-negative cells positively selected for CCR7, excluded terminally differentiated effector memory CD45RA+ cells. Donors had no recently reported acute infections or vaccinations and were HIV-negative. The table came from immunoSEQ multiplex PCR; TCRdb's copy has only in-frame clones and leaves some out. Here the sample spans 1.5 million to 2.5 million clones, 85% to 95% being singletons.

This clonotype was obtained from a man younger than 35 in good health. Sequencing was done on a sample of naive CD8+ T cells sorted from blood. The V and J genes are TRBV9 and TRBJ2-7; TRBD1 is a possible D gene (5 bases). CDR3 in amino acids: CASSAQTAVDEQYF. The CDR3 nucleotides read TGTGCCAGCAGCGCCCAGACAGCTGTGGACGAGCAGTACTTC.